These T cell receptor beta chains were read from a single sample in a study of T-cell reconstitution after alpha-beta-depleted transplantation in children. TCRdb re-called the PCR reads with MiXCR, one entry per CDR3 protein. This table has 150,000 to 250,000 distinct CDR3 sequences, more than 12% appearing once. Sequenced material: PBMCs from the stem cell graft donor, taken from the stem cell graft. These TCRs come from a human donor who donated a stem cell graft to a child with acute lymphoblastic leukemia. The CDR3 runs from the conserved cysteine through the conserved F or W. A D gene is named only where the DNA matches it firmly. Clone size, where shown, is once, few, many, or a class for clones that have expanded.

>TRBJ1-5|TRBD1|many|TRBV12-3/TRBV12-4
TGTGCCACCAGGACAGGGAACCTCAATCAGCCCCAGCATTTT
CATRTGNLNQPQHF
>TRBJ2-7|TRBD1|many|TRBV5-1
TGCGCCAGCAGCCCAACAGGGGGCTCCTACGAGCAGTACTTC
CASSPTGGSYEQYF
>TRBJ1-6|TRBD1|NA|TRBV7-2
TGTGCCAGCAGCTTATCCGCGACAGGGCATAATTCACCCCTCCACTTT
CASSLSATGHNSPLHF
>TRBJ1-3|NA|many|TRBV6-5
TGTGCCAGCAGTTACTCGCCCTGGGGATGGGCGTTCTCTGGAAACACCATATATTTT
CASSYSPWGWAFSGNTIYF
>TRBJ2-2|TRBD1|many|TRBV12-3/TRBV12-4
TGTGCCAGCAGTTCCTTGGACAGGGGGCCCACCGGGGAGCTGTTTTTT
CASSSLDRGPTGELFF
>TRBJ2-7|NA|few|TRBV6-1
TGTGCCAGCAGTGAATATTGGAGGACGCAGAGCTCCTACGAGCAGTACTTC
CASSEYWRTQSSYEQYF
>TRBJ2-1|NA|NA|TRBV4-2
TGTGCCAGCACTTCCCCGGGGGTAGTATTGGGGGAGCAGTTCTTC
CASTSPGVVLGEQFF
>TRBJ2-3|TRBD2|many|TRBV7-2
TGTGCCAGCAGCTTACTAGCGGCAGATACGCAGTATTTT
CASSLLAADTQYF
>TRBJ2-6|NA|NA|TRBV28
TGTGCCAGCAGTTTGACCCATGGGTGGGGGACCTCTGGGGCCAACGTCCTGACTTTC
CASSLTHGWGTSGANVLTF
>TRBJ2-5|NA|many|TRBV7-8
TGTGCCAGCAGCTTAGAGGGAGAAGAGACCCAGTACTTC
CASSLEGEETQYF
>TRBJ2-1|TRBD1|few|TRBV5-6
TGTGCCAGCAGGAGGAGAGGGGGCTTCAATGAGCAGTTCTTC
CASRRRGGFNEQFF
>TRBJ1-1|TRBD1|many|TRBV4-1
TGCGCCAGCAGCAGGACAGGGTCGAACACTGAAGCTTTCTTT
CASSRTGSNTEAFF
>TRBJ2-7|NA|NA|TRBV11-2
TGTGCCAGCAGCCCGACAGGAACCTACGAGCAGTACTTC
CASSPTGTYEQYF
>TRBJ2-1|NA|few|TRBV5-1
TGCGCCAGCAGCGCGATTTCGAGGGGGGGTGGGGATGAGCAGTTCTTC
CASSAISRGGGDEQFF
>TRBJ2-1|NA|few|TRBV7-9
TGTGCCAGCAGTCGTACAGGTTTGGAGAGTAAGCAGTTCTTC
CASSRTGLESKQFF
>TRBJ2-5|TRBD2|many|TRBV27
TGTGCCAGCAGTTTTAGCGGGACCTACCAAGAGACCCAGTACTTC
CASSFSGTYQETQYF
>TRBJ2-1|TRBD1|many|TRBV6-1
TGTGCCAGCAGCCGGGACAGGGCCTACAATGAGCAGTTCTTC
CASSRDRAYNEQFF
>TRBJ1-3|TRBD1|NA|TRBV20-1
TGCAGTGCTAGAGATCCACAGGGGGGAGGCAACACCATATATTTT
CSARDPQGGGNTIYF
>TRBJ2-2|TRBD1|many|TRBV29-1
TGCAGCGCAGGGACAGGGGGTAACGGGGAGCTGTTTTTT
CSAGTGGNGELFF
>TRBJ1-1|TRBD1|many|TRBV5-6
TGTGCCAGCAGCGTGGACAGGGGATTGAACACTGAAGCTTTCTTT
CASSVDRGLNTEAFF
>TRBJ2-7|TRBD1|many|TRBV27
TGTGCCAGCAGTTTAGGACGGGACAGGGGAGCCTACGAGCAGTACTTC
CASSLGRDRGAYEQYF
>TRBJ2-7|NA|once|TRBV18
TGTGCCAGCTCACCGGGTTACCACGAGCAGTACTTC
CASSPGYHEQYF
>TRBJ2-3|TRBD2|few|TRBV20-1
TGCAGTGCTAGAGCGGGGACTAGCGGGCTGAATACGCAGTATTTT
CSARAGTSGLNTQYF
>TRBJ1-5|TRBD1|many|TRBV11-2
TGTGCCAGCAGCTCTGACAGGGGAAGCAATCAGCCCCAGCATTTT
CASSSDRGSNQPQHF
>TRBJ1-5|TRBD1|many|TRBV18
TGTGCCAGCTCAGCCGGGACAGGGGGCCGCAATCAGCCCCAGCATTTT
CASSAGTGGRNQPQHF
>TRBJ1-4|NA|many|TRBV12-3/TRBV12-4
TGTGCCAGCAGTTTACGGACCAAAAAGGAAAAACTGTTTTTT
CASSLRTKKEKLFF
>TRBJ2-3|NA|many|TRBV12-3/TRBV12-4
TGTGCCAGCAGTATAGACGCTACTAGCACAGATACGCAGTATTTT
CASSIDATSTDTQYF
>TRBJ2-7|NA|NA|TRBV5-6
TGTGCCAGCAGCTTGGTACGGATGCCCGAGCAGTACTTC
CASSLVRMPEQYF
>TRBJ1-1|TRBD1|many|TRBV7-6
TGTGCCAGCAGCTCTAGGGAGGGACCGGGACAGGGGAAAGCTGAAGCTTTCTTT
CASSSREGPGQGKAEAFF
>TRBJ2-3|TRBD2|few|TRBV28
TGTGCCAGCAGTTTACGGAAGGGGACTAGATTTAGGACAGATACGCAGTATTTT
CASSLRKGTRFRTDTQYF
>TRBJ1-3|NA|NA|TRBV6-5
TGTGCCAGCAGTTACGGGGCAGGGGAAAACACCATATATTTT
CASSYGAGENTIYF
>TRBJ1-5|TRBD1|many|TRBV24-1
TGTGCCACCAGTGATGGGGGACAGGGGGCTTGGCAGCCCCAGCATTTT
CATSDGGQGAWQPQHF
>TRBJ1-3|NA|NA|TRBV7-9
TGTGCCAGCAGTGAAGGTTATTCTGGAAACACCATATATTTT
CASSEGYSGNTIYF
>TRBJ1-1|NA|many|TRBV6-1
TGTGCCAGCAGTGAAGGTCCAAACCGGAACACTGAAGCTTTCTTT
CASSEGPNRNTEAFF
>TRBJ2-4|NA|few|TRBV6-1
TGTGCCACGTCGAGCTGGGCCAATAAAAACATTCAGTACTTC
CATSSWANKNIQYF
>TRBJ2-4|NA|many|TRBV12-3/TRBV12-4
TGTGCCAGCACCATGGGTATAGCCAAAAACATTCAGTACTTC
CASTMGIAKNIQYF
>TRBJ2-1|TRBD2|many|TRBV3-1
TGTGCCAGCAGTCCCGGGACTAGAGGTGTTCATGAGCAGTTCTTC
CASSPGTRGVHEQFF
>TRBJ2-1|NA|NA|TRBV20-1
TGCAGTGCTAGAGACACTGGACTCCCGCGGTCGAATGAGCAGTTCTTC
CSARDTGLPRSNEQFF
>TRBJ2-7|NA|many|TRBV28
TGTGCCAGCAGACCAGGACATAGCTACGAGCAGTACTTC
CASRPGHSYEQYF
>TRBJ2-5|NA|many|TRBV27
TGTGCCAGCAGTTATGACCACCAAGAGACCCAGTACTTC
CASSYDHQETQYF
>TRBJ1-4|NA|NA|TRBV30
TGTGCCTGGAACGTGGACGGTAATGAAAAACTGTTTTTT
CAWNVDGNEKLFF
>TRBJ2-1|NA|many|TRBV12-3/TRBV12-4
TGTGCCAGCAAAGGCGGCGAGACTTACAATGAGCAGTTCTTC
CASKGGETYNEQFF
>TRBJ2-5|NA|NA|TRBV5-1
TGCGCCAGCACCAAGGACATACAACAAGAGACCCAGTACTTC
CASTKDIQQETQYF
>TRBJ1-3|NA|NA|TRBV6-1
TGTGCCAGCAGTGGTCGCTCTGGAAACCCCATATATTTT
CASSGRSGNPIYF
>TRBJ2-7|NA|many|TRBV7-2
TGTGCCAGCAGCTTAGTGGAAGGAGGCCTTTACGAGCAGTACTTC
CASSLVEGGLYEQYF
>TRBJ2-1|TRBD1|NA|TRBV24-1
TGTGCCACCAGTGACCACGGGGACAGGTTCTACAATGAGCAGTTCTTC
CATSDHGDRFYNEQFF
>TRBJ1-2|NA|many|TRBV7-8
TGTGCCAGCAGCTTAGCGATAGGGAACTATGGCTACACCTTC
CASSLAIGNYGYTF
>TRBJ2-1|TRBD2|many|TRBV5-1
TGCGCCAGCAGCAAGACTAGCGAGTACAATGAGCAGTTCTTC
CASSKTSEYNEQFF
>TRBJ2-7|NA|NA|TRBV6-5
TGTGCCAGCCGTGGAGGGACCTACGAGCAGTACTTC
CASRGGTYEQYF
>TRBJ1-2|NA|many|TRBV6-5
TGTGCCAGCAGTACCGCGGGGGGCGCAGGGGAGGGCTATGGCTACACCTTC
CASSTAGGAGEGYGYTF
>TRBJ1-4|NA|NA|TRBV2
TGTGCCAGCAGTGACTCCCCGGACGCCCGAGGGGGTGAAAAACTGTTTTTT
CASSDSPDARGGEKLFF
>TRBJ2-1|TRBD2|many|TRBV5-1
TGCGCCAGCAGCCAGCTAGCGGCACTCAATGAGCAGTTCTTC
CASSQLAALNEQFF
>TRBJ2-7|TRBD1|NA|TRBV5-1
TGCGCCAGCAGCTTGGGACAGGGGCGGTACTTCTACGAGCAGTACTTC
CASSLGQGRYFYEQYF
>TRBJ2-1|NA|many|TRBV5-1
TGCGCCAGCAGCTTTATGGCGGGGTACAATGAGCAGTTCTTC
CASSFMAGYNEQFF
>TRBJ1-4|NA|many|TRBV12-3/TRBV12-4
TGTGCCAGCAGTTTAAGTCTAACCCATGAAAAACTGTTTTTT
CASSLSLTHEKLFF